This entry lists 24 T cell receptor beta chains sequenced from one sample in a study of blood T cells in healthy people across ages. With a J-beta primer mix and a sample-barcoded 5' primer, a second PCR ran about 7 to 12 cycles. TCRdb re-analysed the 5' RACE reads in MiXCR, keeping a single row per CDR3 protein. This sample has over 1,500,000 distinct CDR3 sequences, with 39% found just once. Material for sequencing was blood. The source of these receptors is a human donor in good health.

On this clonotype: At one of its ends the junction is not consistent with the germline gene, which may arise from a read error. The genes are TRBV7-9 and TRBJ1-2; the D is unclear. CDR1 and CDR2 (germline): SEHNR, FQNEAQ (reference sequence). This CDR3 has 14 residues. The CDR3 here is CANSLPPVLFGYTF. DNA of the CDR3: TGTGCCAACAGCCTACCCCCCGTGTTGTTCGGCTACACCTTC. The full variable domain, rest sourced from reference TRBV7-9 and TRBJ1-2, is DTGVSQNPRHKITKRGQNVTFRCDPISEHNRLYWYRQTLGQGPEFLTYFQNEAQLEKSRLLSDRFSAERPKGSFSTLEIQRTEQGDSAMYLCANSLPPVLFGYTFGSGTRLTVV.

CDR3 coding DNA: TGTGCCAGCAGCTCCCTGACTAGCGGGGGTGATACGCAGTATTTT. Its protein product is CASSSLTSGGDTQYF. The gene calls are TRBV7-2 and TRBJ2-3, with 12 bases matching TRBD2. Trimming removed 4 bases from V and 6 bases from J; junction bases left unmatched: 5. The CDR3 is 15 amino acids. CDR1 and CDR2 from the germline V gene are SGHTA and FQGNSA. The full variable domain, its missing parts supplied by reference TRBV7-2 and TRBJ2-3, is GAGVSQSPSNKVTEKGKDVELRCDPISGHTALYWYRQSLGQGLEFLIYFQGNSAPDKSGLPSDRFSAERTGGSVSTLTIQRTQQEDSAVYLCASSSLTSGGDTQYFGPGTRLTVL.

The V and J genes are TRBV2 and TRBJ1-4; maybe TRBD1 (5 bases). Germline loops: CDR1 SNHLY, CDR2 FYNNEI. This CDR3 contains 14 residues. The V end was cut by 2 bases, the J end by 5 bases, with 9 bases between. The CDR3 region is CASSESGGNEKLFF. CDR3 DNA: TGTGCCAGCAGTGAATCGGGGGGAAATGAAAAACTGTTTTTT.

The genes are TRBV24-1 and TRBJ2-3, with D hard to call. Germline V gene data show CDR1 as KGHDR and CDR2 as SFDVKD. This CDR3 has 13 amino acids. Trimming stripped 4 bases from V and 14 bases from J, with 18 bases between. This CDR3 reads CATSDHDSTQVYF. CDR3 sequence (DNA): TGTGCCACCAGTGACCATGACTCAACCCAGGTGTATTTT.

The chain carries TRBV2 and TRBJ2-1; TRBD2 matches 11 bases. The junction had 8 bases not matched to a gene; V was cut back by 4 bases and J by 9 bases. The germline gives CDR1 SNHLY, CDR2 FYNNEI. The CDR3 covers 15 residues. CDR3 coding DNA: TGTGCCAGCAGTGTTGGGCTAGCGGGGGGAATTGAGCAGTTCTTC. The encoded protein is CASSVGLAGGIEQFF.

The rearrangement joins TRBV12-3 or TRBV12-4 to TRBJ2-1; TRBD2 matches at 7 bases. The CDR3 sequence is 16 residues long. The junction had 8 bases not matched to a gene; V was cut back by 6 bases and J by 0 bases. CDR3 DNA: TGTGCCAGCAGATTTGGGACTATTAGCTCCTACAATGAGCAGTTCTTC. This encodes CASRFGTISSYNEQFF.

This clonotype was observed a few times. The V gene is TRBV5-5, the J gene TRBJ1-2; D might be TRBD1 (5 bases). This CDR3 is 15 amino acids long. The germline gives CDR1 SGHKS, CDR2 YYEKEE (reference sequence). V was cut by 4 bases and J by 6 bases, with 19 bases left in between. CDR3 region: CASSLRIRDSDGYTF. CDR3 coding DNA: TGTGCCAGCAGCCTAAGAATCAGGGATTCAGATGGCTACACCTTC.

The sample holds a few counts of this clonotype. The chain recombines TRBV7-9 with TRBJ2-7, with D possibly being TRBD1 (5 bases). This CDR3 is built from 13 residues. The V and J ends lost 10 bases and 3 bases respectively, with 16 bases between them. Germline V gives CDR1 SEHNR, CDR2 FQNEAQ (reference sequence). DNA for the CDR3: TGTGCCACGCGCCCGGACACGGTCTACGAGCAGTACTTC. This gives the protein CATRPDTVYEQYF.

This clonotype has more than one count but fewer than ten. The rearrangement joins TRBV6-6 to TRBJ2-5, with D uncertain. The CDR3 is made up of 13 amino acids. Trimming cost V 6 bases and J 11 bases, with 19 bases left between them. Germline assignment: CDR1 MNHNY and CDR2 SVGAGI (reference sequence). The CDR3 here is CASRPLPKLGQYF. CDR3 DNA: TGTGCCAGCAGACCGCTTCCAAAGCTAGGGCAGTACTTC.

In nucleotides, the CDR3 is TGCAGTGCCCGGAGGGACAGGGGGCTTACCTACGAGCAGTACTTC. It translates to CSARRDRGLTYEQYF. The chain joins TRBV20-1 to TRBJ2-7; 12 bases are a match to TRBD1. CDR3 length: 15 amino acids. The V and J ends lost 6 bases and 2 bases, in that order; junction bases with no gene match: 8. Per the germline V gene, CDR1 is DFQATT and CDR2 is SNEGSKA (reference sequence).

The gene calls are TRBV28 and TRBJ1-1; maybe TRBD1 (5 bases). The V gene lost 1 base and the J gene lost 1 base, with 7 bases spanning the gap. The CDR3 is made up of 14 amino acids. Germline lookup yields CDR1 MDHEN and CDR2 SYDVKM. The CDR3 sequence is CASSLSRANTEAFF. In DNA form, the CDR3 reads TGTGCCAGCAGTTTATCCAGGGCGAACACTGAAGCTTTCTTT.

The rearrangement joins TRBV9 to TRBJ2-7; maybe TRBD1 (5 bases). Germline assignment: CDR1 SGDLS and CDR2 YYNGEE. V shed 0 bases and J shed 0 bases, with 7 bases lying between them. The CDR3 is 14 residues long. The CDR3 region has the DNA TGTGCCAGCAGCGTAGAGGACATCTCCTACGAGCAGTACTTC. Its protein product is CASSVEDISYEQYF. Drawing the rest from reference TRBV9 and TRBJ2-7, the complete variable domain is DSGVTQTPKHLITATGQRVTLRCSPRSGDLSVYWYQQSLDQGLQFLIQYYNGEERAKGNILERFSAQQFPDLHSELNLSSLELGDSALYFCASSVEDISYEQYFGPGTRLTVT.

This clonotype was counted only a few times. This chain links TRBV20-1 with TRBJ2-7, with 10 nucleotides matching TRBD2. J lost 0 bases, V lost 4 bases, and 6 bases had no gene match. CDR3 length equals 15 residues. The germline gives CDR1 DFQATT, CDR2 SNEGSKA (reference sequence). The CDR3 here is CSAIPTSGVSYEQYF. CDR3 sequence (DNA): TGCAGTGCTATCCCTACTAGCGGGGTCTCCTACGAGCAGTACTTC.

A note on this clonotype: The germline gene is not matched at one end of the junction; a read error may be the cause. This chain joins TRBV6-1 and TRBJ2-7; 9 bases line up with TRBD1. The CDR3 length is 14 residues. The germline V gene encodes CDR1 MNHNS and CDR2 SASEGT. Here the CDR3 reads CANSVGTGRYEQYF. CDR3 nucleotides: TGTGCCAACAGTGTGGGGACAGGGCGCTACGAGCAGTACTTC.

This clonotype was detected a few times. V and J are TRBV20-1 and TRBJ2-7, with 11 bases identical to TRBD2. The V segment lost 6 bases and the J segment 3 bases; nucleotides outside the gene matches: 4. Germline CDR1 DFQATT, CDR2 SNEGSKA (reference sequence). The CDR3 loop spans 13 amino acids. CDR3 sequence (DNA): TGCAGTGCACGACTAGCGGGGATCTACGAGCAGTACTTC. Translating it yields CSARLAGIYEQYF.

V usage is TRBV7-9 and J usage is TRBJ1-2; tentatively, D is TRBD1 (5 bases). V lost 1 base to trimming and J lost 9 bases, with 12 bases between them. Germline V CDR1 and CDR2: SEHNR, FQNEAQ (reference sequence). The CDR3 runs to 13 residues. CDR3 nucleotide sequence: TGTGCCAGCAGCTTAGAGCAGGGAGGTAGCTACACCTTC. It is translated as CASSLEQGGSYTF.

The table lists this clonotype with a few counts. This chain uses TRBV4-1 with TRBJ2-1; D call uncertain. CDR3 length: 16 amino acids. Looked up from germline, CDR1 is MGHRA and CDR2 is YSYEKL. V lost 3 bases and J 4 bases, leaving 16 bases between the germline ends. The CDR3 coding sequence is TGCGCCAGCAGCCAGATAGCCATCAGACTTTACAATGAGCAGTTCTTC. Protein: CASSQIAIRLYNEQFF.

In the case of this clonotype: The CDR3 end shows no conserved phenylalanine or tryptophan, and so a read error is likely. The chain links TRBV7-6 to TRBJ1-4, with D unresolved. Trimming removed 1 base from V and 0 bases from J, with 6 bases in between. Germline loops: CDR1 SGHVS, CDR2 FNYEAQ. The CDR3 covers 15 residues. The CDR3, as DNA: TGTGCCAGCAGCTTAGGTCCTTCAACTAATGAAAAACTGTTTTTG. It translates to CASSLGPSTNEKLFL.

The rearrangement uses TRBV27 and TRBJ1-6; possibly TRBD1 for D (6 bases). The germline V gene encodes CDR1 MNHEY and CDR2 SMNVEV (reference sequence). There are 14 residues in the CDR3. V dropped 3 bases and J dropped 4 bases, with 7 bases sitting between them. This CDR3 is CASSFQGYNSPLHF. In nucleotides, the CDR3 is TGTGCCAGCAGTTTTCAGGGGTATAATTCACCCCTCCACTTT.

The chain carries TRBV4-3 and TRBJ2-1; 7 bases are shared with TRBD1. Germline lookup yields CDR1 LGHNA and CDR2 YSLEER. This CDR3 has 14 amino acids. Trimming at V came to 2 bases and at J to 12 bases, leaving 10 bases not matched to a gene. CDR3 sequence: CASSQMTGNAMQFF. The CDR3 DNA follows: TGCGCCAGCAGCCAAATGACAGGGAACGCAATGCAGTTCTTC.

The CDR3 loop reads CSARDLGGGVRNEQFF. As DNA, the CDR3 is TGCAGTGCTAGAGATTTAGGCGGGGGGGTGAGGAATGAGCAGTTCTTC. The chain recombines TRBV20-1 with TRBJ2-1; TRBD2 agrees at 9 bases. This CDR3 is 16 amino acids long. Trimming at V came to 0 bases and at J to 7 bases, leaving 10 bases not matched to a gene. Germline V gene lookup returns CDR1 DFQATT and CDR2 SNEGSKA (reference sequence).

This clonotype was detected ten times or more. The chain links TRBV29-1 to TRBJ2-7; no clear D gene. Germline values: CDR1 SQVTM, CDR2 ANQGSEA. CDR3 length equals 15 residues. Deletions cut 1 base from V and 1 base from J, with 14 bases between. The CDR3 protein is CSVEGPVGSSYEQYF. The CDR3 DNA is TGCAGCGTTGAAGGACCCGTAGGGTCGTCCTACGAGCAGTACTTC.

This chain joins TRBV25-1 and TRBJ2-1; 10 nucleotides match TRBD1. The length of the CDR3 is 15 residues. Trimming cost V 1 base and J 11 bases; bases outside gene matches: 8. CDR1 is MGHDK, CDR2 SYGVNS, per germline. CDR3 in DNA: TGTGCCAGCAGTGAATCGGGGACAGGGGAAAGGCAGCAGTTCTTC. Protein product: CASSESGTGERQQFF.

This clonotype was found a few times. The chain is built from TRBV4-2 and TRBJ2-7; D might be TRBD1 (5 bases). The J call is in doubt because the DNA end fits TRBJ2-5 better. The CDR3 has 12 residues. The germline CDR1 and CDR2 sequences are LGHNA and YNFKEQ. In DNA, the CDR3 is TGTGCCAGCAGCCAGGATACAGGGACCCAGTACTTC. The encoded protein is CASSQDTGTQYF.